This section outlines one T cell receptor beta chain sequence together with its context. Its antigen is currently unknown. The run depth of the assay was deep. Some clones are missing from TCRdb's copy, which holds only in-frame ones; the method was immunoSEQ multiplex PCR. This table holds millions of clones, about 94% found once. Germline CDR1 reads MNHNS; CDR2 reads SASEGT. This CDR3 region has 17 residues. Trimming removed 2 bases at V and 3 bases at J, with 17 bases between. The data derive from a study of shared clonotypes between healthy human individuals. The study, taken as a whole, reports: Sorted-subset sequencing was shown by rarefaction to be incomplete despite large depth.

CD8 cells regarded as naive lacked CD45RO, were positively chosen for CCR7, and omitted terminally differentiated effector memory CD45RA+ cells. Donors were healthy HIV-negative adults without recently reported acute infections or vaccinations. The chain recombines TRBV6-1 with TRBJ1-3; D not certain. The sequence was obtained from a man in his late teens or twenties in good health. The source material was naive CD8+ T cells sorted from blood. The CDR3 is CASSERAPSLSGNTIYF. The CDR3 DNA is TGTGCCAGCAGTGAAAGGGCCCCGTCGTTGAGTGGAAACACCATATATTTT.